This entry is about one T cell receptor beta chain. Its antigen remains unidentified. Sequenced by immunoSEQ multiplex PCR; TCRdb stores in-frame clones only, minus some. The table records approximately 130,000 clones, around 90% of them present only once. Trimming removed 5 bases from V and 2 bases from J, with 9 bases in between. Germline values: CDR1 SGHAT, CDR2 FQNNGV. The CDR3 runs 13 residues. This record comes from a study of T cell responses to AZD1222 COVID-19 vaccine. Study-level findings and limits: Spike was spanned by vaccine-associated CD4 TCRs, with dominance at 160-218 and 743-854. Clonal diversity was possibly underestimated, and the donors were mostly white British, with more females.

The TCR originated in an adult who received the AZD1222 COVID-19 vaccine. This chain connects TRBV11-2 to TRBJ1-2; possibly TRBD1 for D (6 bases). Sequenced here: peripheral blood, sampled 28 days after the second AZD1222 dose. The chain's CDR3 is CASSRDTNYGYTF. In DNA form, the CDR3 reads TGTGCCAGCAGCCGGGACACCAACTATGGCTACACCTTC.